The present entry profiles one T cell receptor (beta chain) with its context. Antigen: not known. Some clones are missing from TCRdb's copy, which holds only in-frame ones; the method was immunoSEQ multiplex PCR. The sample carries some 100,000 clones, 88% recorded once. Germline V gene lookup returns CDR1 MNHNS and CDR2 SASEGT. Trimming removed 1 base at V and 6 bases at J, with 10 bases between. The CDR3 loop spans 14 amino acids. The data are from a study of identifying expanded T cells in peripheral blood. During the collection period, no donor immune events like infections were recorded. Study-level findings and limits: Variance in clone template counts between approximately two-week samples significantly increased with total template count across all healthy donors. Technical replicates showed approximately 1.2 changed clones; roughly two weeks about 16.4; four weeks 19.

The TCR originated in a person aged 18 to 70 in good health. This chain links TRBV6-1 with TRBJ1-5; D remains unclear. Sequenced sample: blood. CDR3 region: CASSEVVVGQPQHF. The CDR3 DNA reads TGTGCCAGCAGTGAAGTTGTGGTCGGTCAGCCCCAGCATTTT.